A single sample is the source of the 29 T cell receptor beta chains below, sequenced in a study of CD8+CD57+ T cells in acquired aplastic anemia. The template used for profiling TCR beta VDJ and CDR3 was genomic DNA. TCRdb reprocessed the reads via MiXCR and lists one record per CDR3 protein. The sample includes 110,000 or so distinct CDR3 sequences, less than 65% of them seen just once. Sequencing was carried out using sorted CD4+, CD8+, or CD8+CD57+ T cells (not recorded which) from PBMCs. These receptor sequences come from a human donor in good health, serving as a control.

Points on this clonotype: A read error may be the cause here, since a much bigger clone is one base away. As the CDR3 is not closed by the conserved phenylalanine or tryptophan, this likely results from a read error. The rearrangement links TRBV7-9 to TRBJ1-2, with D perhaps matching TRBD1 (5 bases). With 7 bases removed from V and 5 bases from J, the gap between germline ends came to 11 bases. Germline V gene data show CDR1 as SEHNR and CDR2 as FQNEAQ (reference sequence). There are 12 residues in the CDR3. The CDR3 sequence: CASTGDRYGYTL. As DNA, the CDR3 is TGTGCCAGCACGGGGGACCGGTATGGCTACACCCTC.

This clonotype has ten or more counts. J is TRBJ1-1 and V is TRBV24-1; no firm D call. The CDR3 consists of 13 residues. V gave up 9 bases and J gave up 0 bases, with 10 bases separating them. Germline V lookup: CDR1 KGHDR, CDR2 SFDVKD. The CDR3 loop reads CATCAAVNTEAFF. In DNA, the CDR3 is TGTGCCACCTGCGCGGCCGTGAACACTGAAGCTTTCTTT.

This clonotype was counted at least ten times. The V call is TRBV7-8, the J call TRBJ2-1; maybe TRBD1 (6 bases). The CDR3 has 16 residues. The germline CDR1 and CDR2 sequences are SGHVS and FQNEAQ. Trimming pared 7 bases from V and 2 bases from J, leaving 18 bases between. For the CDR3, the DNA is TGTGCCAGCACCGATAGGACAGCCCCGCCCTACAATGAGCAGTTCTTC. Amino acids: CASTDRTAPPYNEQFF.

This clonotype was recorded at least ten times. The V gene is TRBV2, the J gene TRBJ2-3; 8 bases fit TRBD1. The CDR3 length is 13 residues. The V and J ends lost 8 bases and 4 bases, in that order; junction bases with no gene match: 5. CDR1 SNHLY and CDR2 FYNNEI come from the germline V gene. The CDR3, as DNA: TGTGCCAGCTCAAGGACAGGGCCAGATACGCAGTATTTT. Its translation is CASSRTGPDTQYF.

Concerning this clonotype itself: The junction departs from the called germline gene at one end, perhaps through a read error. This chain links TRBV19 with TRBJ1-3; 7 nucleotides match TRBD1. The CDR3 runs 16 residues. CDR1 and CDR2 (germline): LNHDA, SQIVND (reference sequence). Written as DNA, the CDR3 is TGTGCCAGTAGCGATCGGACAGGTCGGGTTGGAAACACCACATATTTT. Its protein is CASSDRTGRVGNTTYF. The full variable domain, its missing parts supplied by reference TRBV19 and TRBJ1-3, is DGGITQSPKYLFRKEGQNVTLSCEQNLNHDAMYWYRQDPGQGLRLIYYSQIVNDFQKGDIAEGYSVSREKKESFPLTVTSAQKNPTAFYLCASSDRTGRVGNTTYFGEGSWLTVV.

J is TRBJ2-3 and V is TRBV20-1; 8 nucleotides align to TRBD2. CDR1 is DFQATT and CDR2 is SNEGSKA in the germline V gene (reference sequence). Trimming at V came to 6 bases and at J to 1 base, leaving 9 bases not matched to a gene. CDR3 size: 15 residues. The CDR3 here is CSANVGGAGTDTQYF. The DNA for the CDR3 is TGCAGTGCGAACGTCGGGGGGGCGGGCACAGATACGCAGTATTTT.

The chain uses TRBV2 and TRBJ1-5, with D maybe TRBD1 (6 bases). The CDR3 is made up of 15 amino acids. Germline V gene lookup returns CDR1 SNHLY and CDR2 FYNNEI. The V gene lost 5 bases and the J gene lost 6 bases, with 17 bases spanning the gap. The CDR3 here is CASSRQSGVVQPQHF. DNA for the CDR3: TGTGCCAGCAGTAGACAGTCAGGGGTTGTTCAGCCCCAGCATTTT.

Here the CDR3 reads CASSLTPWTQYF. DNA of the CDR3: TGTGCCAGCAGTTTAACCCCCTGGACGCAGTATTTT. The chain has TRBV12-3 or TRBV12-4 and TRBJ2-3; D not resolved. Trimming pared 2 bases from V and 9 bases from J, leaving 9 bases between. There are 12 residues in the CDR3.

A note on this clonotype: A much larger clone lies one base from this, so it may be a read error. The rearrangement uses TRBV5-5 and TRBJ2-3; perhaps TRBD1 as D (6 bases). With the DNA end fitting TRBJ1-5 better, the J assignment may be wrong. CDR3 length: 14 residues. In germline, CDR1 is SGHKS, CDR2 YYEKEE (reference sequence). The CDR3 bases are TGTGCCAGCAGCTTGGACAGGGCGGGAGATACGCAGCATTTT. This codes for CASSLDRAGDTQHF.

The chain couples TRBV25-1 to TRBJ2-7; 7 nucleotides agree with TRBD1. Germline V gives CDR1 MGHDK, CDR2 SYGVNS. The CDR3 loop spans 16 amino acids. V lost 4 bases, J lost 4 bases, and 13 bases stayed unmatched. The CDR3 region is CASSGTDRTSPYEQYF. The DNA for the CDR3 is TGTGCCAGCAGTGGGACGGACAGGACCAGTCCATACGAGCAGTACTTC.

The gene calls are TRBV20-1 and TRBJ2-7, with TRBD2 as a possible D gene (5 bases). This CDR3 has 13 amino acids. With 5 bases removed from V and 0 bases from J, the gap between germline ends came to 11 bases. The germline V gene encodes CDR1 DFQATT and CDR2 SNEGSKA (reference sequence). For the CDR3, the DNA is TGCAGTGCTCGGACTCCTAGCTCCTACGAGCAGTACTTC. Protein sequence: CSARTPSSYEQYF.

This clonotype was recorded many times. This chain joins TRBV7-9 and TRBJ2-3; TRBD2 aligns across 12 bases. CDR1 SEHNR and CDR2 FQNEAQ come from the germline V gene (reference sequence). After removal of 3 bases from V and 7 bases from J, the junction contained 5 bases not matched to a gene. This CDR3 region has 15 residues. The CDR3 DNA sequence: TGTGCCAGCAGCTTCCCACTAGCGGGGGGAAATACGCAGTATTTT. Protein: CASSFPLAGGNTQYF.

The V and J genes are TRBV25-1 and TRBJ1-3, with no clear D. The CDR3 runs to 15 residues. Germline lookup yields CDR1 MGHDK and CDR2 SYGVNS. V gave up 6 bases and J gave up 4 bases, with 16 bases separating them. The CDR3 sequence: CASSQVGTLGNTIYF. The DNA for the CDR3 is TGTGCCAGCAGCCAAGTAGGCACTTTGGGAAACACCATATATTTT.

The gene calls are TRBV4-2 and TRBJ1-3; D gene ambiguous. CDR3 length: 15 residues. V lost 7 bases and J lost 0, with 13 bases in between. Looked up from germline, CDR1 is LGHNA and CDR2 is YNFKEQ. CDR3: CASTQIGPSGNTIYF. The DNA of the CDR3 is TGTGCCAGCACCCAGATTGGCCCCTCTGGAAACACCATATATTTT.

This clonotype was observed a handful of times. This could be a read error, since a much larger clone is one nucleotide away. The chain combines TRBV24-1 with TRBJ1-2; weak D call: TRBD1 (6 bases). This CDR3 has 14 amino acids. Germline V gene sequence: CDR1 KGHDR, CDR2 SFDVKD. The germline V and J ends were trimmed by 6 bases and 1 base, with 11 bases remaining between them. The DNA for the CDR3 is TGTGCCACCAGTTTCGGACAGTTTAACTATGGCTACACCTTC. It is translated as CATSFGQFNYGYTF.

DNA for the CDR3: TGTGCCACCAGCAGAGATCGGCTAGCGGACAATGAGCAGTTCTTC. The encoded protein is CATSRDRLADNEQFF. V usage is TRBV15 and J usage is TRBJ2-1; 7 bases map to TRBD2. Trimming at V came to 0 bases and at J to 5 bases, leaving 4 bases not matched to a gene. This CDR3 comprises 15 residues. The germline CDR1 and CDR2 sequences are LNHNV and YYDKDF (reference sequence).

This chain uses TRBV2 with TRBJ2-3, with D unclear. CDR3 size: 11 residues. V lost 6 bases and J 6 bases, leaving 7 bases between the germline ends. Looked up from germline, CDR1 is SNHLY and CDR2 is FYNNEI. The CDR3, as DNA: TGTGCCAGCAGCGAGCAGGATACGCAGTATTTT. This encodes CASSEQDTQYF.

About this clonotype itself: A much more abundant neighbour one base away suggests this may be a read error. V and J are TRBV6-2 or TRBV6-3 and TRBJ1-1; D is perhaps TRBD1 (6 bases). Germline CDR1 reads MNHEY; CDR2 reads SVGEGT. The CDR3 runs 13 residues. CDR3 loop: CASSQGWGTEDFF. CDR3 nucleotides: TGTGCCAGCAGTCAGGGGTGGGGCACTGAAGATTTCTTT.

V is TRBV19 and J is TRBJ1-5; D is unresolved. This CDR3 spans 13 amino acids. Between the trimmed V and J ends, which lost 3 bases and 6 bases, there was a span of 9 bases. Germline loops: CDR1 LNHDA, CDR2 SQIVND (reference sequence). CDR3 protein: CASSIRGGQPQHF. CDR3 DNA: TGTGCCAGTAGTATCCGGGGAGGTCAGCCCCAGCATTTT.

There are a few counts of this clonotype. This chain uses TRBV4-3 with TRBJ1-1; D possibly corresponds to TRBD1 (6 bases). The germline V and J ends were trimmed by 1 base and 3 bases, with 9 bases remaining between them. Germline CDR1 is LGHNA and CDR2 is YSLEER. The CDR3 extends over 14 amino acids. The CDR3 sequence: CASSQGRTDTEAFF. The DNA of the CDR3 is TGCGCCAGCAGCCAAGGTCGGACAGACACTGAAGCTTTCTTT.

V is TRBV12-3 or TRBV12-4 and J is TRBJ1-2; D may be TRBD1 (5 bases). The CDR3 spans 14 residues. Trimming took 2 bases from V and 8 from J, leaving 15 bases between them. As DNA, the CDR3 is TGTGCCAGCAGTTTACTCCTAACAGGTGGCGGCTACACCTTC. Translating it yields CASSLLLTGGGYTF.

This clonotype was observed many times. This chain joins TRBV5-4 and TRBJ1-1, with D possibly matching TRBD1 (6 bases). Trimming cost V 3 bases and J 1 base, with 10 bases left between them. From germline, CDR1 is SGHNT and CDR2 YYREEE (reference sequence). This CDR3 has 14 amino acids. The CDR3 protein is CASSSMGANTEAFF. DNA of the CDR3: TGTGCCAGCAGCTCGATGGGGGCGAACACTGAAGCTTTCTTT.

The chain couples TRBV2 to TRBJ1-5; TRBD1 agrees at 8 bases. Germline CDR1 and CDR2: SNHLY and FYNNEI. V was pared by 4 bases and J by 5 bases, with 7 bases of the junction left unmatched. The CDR3 consists of 15 residues. The CDR3 loop is CASSAGQGGYQPQHF. CDR3 DNA sequence: TGTGCCAGCAGTGCCGGACAGGGTGGGTATCAGCCCCAGCATTTT.

This clonotype has a count of ten or more. The rearrangement joins TRBV7-8 to TRBJ1-4; 8 bases line up with TRBD1. Trimming took 2 bases from V and 6 from J; bases not matched to a gene: 11. The CDR3 has 17 residues. Germline V CDR1 and CDR2: SGHVS, FQNEAQ. The DNA of the CDR3 is TGTGCCAGCAGCTTATCGAACAGGGGGTATGGAGATGAAAAACTGTTTTTT. It translates to CASSLSNRGYGDEKLFF.

The chain couples TRBV7-3 to TRBJ2-1; 7 bases are a match to TRBD2. The CDR3 extends over 13 amino acids. Germline V CDR1 and CDR2: SGHTA, FQGTGA. The V gene end was trimmed by 3 bases and the J gene end by 6 bases; junction bases not matched to a gene: 2. CDR3 region: CASSLRGSNEQFF. In DNA, the CDR3 is TGTGCCAGCAGCTTGCGGGGGAGCAATGAGCAGTTCTTC.

The V gene is TRBV7-8, the J gene TRBJ2-7; D might be TRBD2 (5 bases). The CDR3 has 14 amino acids. Per germline, CDR1 SGHVS and CDR2 FQNEAQ. V was cut by 4 bases and J by 7 bases, with 17 bases left in between. The CDR3 protein is CASSSPRTPGEQYF. DNA for the CDR3: TGTGCCAGCAGCTCGCCTAGGACCCCGGGGGAGCAGTACTTC.

The chain links TRBV20-1 to TRBJ1-5; the D gene is possibly TRBD1 (5 bases). V gave up 6 bases and J gave up 4 bases, with 22 bases separating them. Germline V gene lookup returns CDR1 DFQATT and CDR2 SNEGSKA (reference sequence). The length of the CDR3 is 16 residues. The CDR3: CSAFRAGTALNQPQHF. The CDR3 DNA sequence: TGCAGTGCCTTCCGAGCCGGGACTGCTCTTAATCAGCCCCAGCATTTT.

The chain is built from TRBV7-9 and TRBJ2-5; D unresolved. Per the germline V gene, CDR1 is SEHNR and CDR2 is FQNEAQ (reference sequence). The CDR3 loop spans 12 amino acids. V dropped 5 bases and J dropped 4 bases, with 8 bases sitting between them. This CDR3 reads CASSAVAETQYF. The CDR3 DNA is TGTGCCAGCAGCGCAGTAGCAGAGACCCAGTACTTC.

In this sample, this clonotype turned up many times. The rearrangement joins TRBV19 to TRBJ2-1; 12 bases map to TRBD2. Germline values: CDR1 LNHDA, CDR2 SQIVND (reference sequence). This CDR3 is built from 15 residues. Trimming cost V 10 bases and J 7 bases; bases outside gene matches: 11. CDR3 sequence reads: CATVPLAGGGNEQFF. The DNA for the CDR3 is TGTGCCACCGTACCTCTAGCGGGGGGGGGAAATGAGCAGTTCTTC.